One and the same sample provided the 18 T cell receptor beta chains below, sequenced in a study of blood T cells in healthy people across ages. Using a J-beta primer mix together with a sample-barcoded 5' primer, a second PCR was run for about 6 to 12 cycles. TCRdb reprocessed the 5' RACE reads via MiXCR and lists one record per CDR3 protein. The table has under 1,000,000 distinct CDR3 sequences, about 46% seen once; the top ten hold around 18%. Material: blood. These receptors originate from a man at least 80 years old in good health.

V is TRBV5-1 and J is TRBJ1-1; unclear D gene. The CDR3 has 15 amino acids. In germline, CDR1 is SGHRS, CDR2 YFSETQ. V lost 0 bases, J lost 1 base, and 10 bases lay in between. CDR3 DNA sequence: TGCGCCAGCAGCTTGGAGGCTCCAGAGAACACTGAAGCTTTCTTT. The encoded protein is CASSLEAPENTEAFF. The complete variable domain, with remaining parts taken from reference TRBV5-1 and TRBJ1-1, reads KAGVTQTPRYLIKTRGQQVTLSCSPISGHRSVSWYQQTPGQGLQFLFEYFSETQRNKGNFPGRFSGRQFSNSRSEMNVSTLELGDSALYLCASSLEAPENTEAFFGQGTRLTVV.

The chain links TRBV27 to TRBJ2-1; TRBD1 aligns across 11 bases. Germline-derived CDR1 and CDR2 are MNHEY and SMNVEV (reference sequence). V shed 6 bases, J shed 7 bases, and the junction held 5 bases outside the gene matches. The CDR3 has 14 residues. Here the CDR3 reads CASSWTGGRNEQFF. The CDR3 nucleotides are TGTGCCAGCAGCTGGACAGGGGGCCGAAATGAGCAGTTCTTC.

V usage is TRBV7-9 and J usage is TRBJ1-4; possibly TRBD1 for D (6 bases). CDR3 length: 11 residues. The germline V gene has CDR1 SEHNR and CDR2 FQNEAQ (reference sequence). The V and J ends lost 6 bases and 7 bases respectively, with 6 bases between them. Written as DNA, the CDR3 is TGTGCCAGCAGACAGGGTGAAAAACTGTTTTTT. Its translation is CASRQGEKLFF.

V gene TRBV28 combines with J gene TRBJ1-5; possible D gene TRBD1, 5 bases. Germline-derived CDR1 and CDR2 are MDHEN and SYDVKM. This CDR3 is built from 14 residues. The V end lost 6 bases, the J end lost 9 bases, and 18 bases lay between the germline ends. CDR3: CASSPPRGLGPQHF. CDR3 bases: TGTGCCAGCAGCCCGCCCCGGGGCTTGGGGCCCCAGCATTTT.

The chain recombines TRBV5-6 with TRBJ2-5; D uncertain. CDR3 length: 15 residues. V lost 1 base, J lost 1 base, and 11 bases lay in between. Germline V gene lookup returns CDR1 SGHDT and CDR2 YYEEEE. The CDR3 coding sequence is TGTGCCAGCAGCTTGTACCAGTCCTTCCAAGAGACCCAGTACTTC. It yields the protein CASSLYQSFQETQYF.

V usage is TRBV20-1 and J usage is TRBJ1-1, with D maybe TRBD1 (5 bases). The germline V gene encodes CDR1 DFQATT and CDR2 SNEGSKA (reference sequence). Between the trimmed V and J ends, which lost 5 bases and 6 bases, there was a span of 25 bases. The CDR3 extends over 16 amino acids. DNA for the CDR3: TGCAGTGCTTCTAAGGCCGCGGGGGGGAGTGGGTCTGAAGCTTTCTTT. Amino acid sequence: CSASKAAGGSGSEAFF.

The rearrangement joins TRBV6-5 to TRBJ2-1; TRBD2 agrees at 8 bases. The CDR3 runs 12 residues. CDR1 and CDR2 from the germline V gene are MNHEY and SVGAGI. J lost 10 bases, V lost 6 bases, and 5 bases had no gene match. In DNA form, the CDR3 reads TGTGCCAGCAGCCAACGGGGGGGGGAGCAGTTCTTC. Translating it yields CASSQRGGEQFF.

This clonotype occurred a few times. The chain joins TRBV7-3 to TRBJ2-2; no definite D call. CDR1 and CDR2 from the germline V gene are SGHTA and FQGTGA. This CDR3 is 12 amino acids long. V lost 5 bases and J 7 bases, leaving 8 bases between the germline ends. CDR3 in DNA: TGTGCCAGCAGCCCCTATGGCGGGGAGCTGTTTTTT. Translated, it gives CASSPYGGELFF.

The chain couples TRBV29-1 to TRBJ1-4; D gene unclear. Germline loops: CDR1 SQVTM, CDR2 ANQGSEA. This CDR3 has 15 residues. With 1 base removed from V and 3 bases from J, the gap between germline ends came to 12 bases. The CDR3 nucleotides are TGCAGCGTTGAAGTTAACAGTGGCGCTAATGAAAAACTGTTTTTT. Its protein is CSVEVNSGANEKLFF.

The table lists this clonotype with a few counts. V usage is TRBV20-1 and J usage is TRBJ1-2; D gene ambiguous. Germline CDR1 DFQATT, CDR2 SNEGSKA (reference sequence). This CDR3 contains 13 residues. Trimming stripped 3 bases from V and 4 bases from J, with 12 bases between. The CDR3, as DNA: TGCAGTGCTAGCCCCGACCGGAGCTATGGCTACACCTTC. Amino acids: CSASPDRSYGYTF.

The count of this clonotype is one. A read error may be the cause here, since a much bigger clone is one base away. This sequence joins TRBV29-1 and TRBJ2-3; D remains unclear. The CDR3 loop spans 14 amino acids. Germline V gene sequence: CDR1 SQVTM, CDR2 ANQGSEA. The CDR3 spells CSAKNGVLAETQYF. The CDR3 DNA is TGCAGCGCCAAAAACGGAGTCTTGGCAGAGACGCAGTATTTT.

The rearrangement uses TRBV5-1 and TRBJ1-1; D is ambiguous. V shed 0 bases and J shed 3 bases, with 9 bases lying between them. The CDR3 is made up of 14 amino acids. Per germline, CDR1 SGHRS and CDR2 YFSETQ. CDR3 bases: TGCGCCAGCAGCTTGGAAATCCAGGACACTGAAGCTTTCTTT. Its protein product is CASSLEIQDTEAFF.

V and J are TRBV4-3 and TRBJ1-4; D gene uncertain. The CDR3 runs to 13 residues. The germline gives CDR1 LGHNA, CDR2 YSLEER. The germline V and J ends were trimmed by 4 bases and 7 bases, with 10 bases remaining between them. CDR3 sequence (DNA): TGCGCCAGCAGCCCTCGGTCGCGTGAAAAACTGTTTTTT. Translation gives CASSPRSREKLFF.

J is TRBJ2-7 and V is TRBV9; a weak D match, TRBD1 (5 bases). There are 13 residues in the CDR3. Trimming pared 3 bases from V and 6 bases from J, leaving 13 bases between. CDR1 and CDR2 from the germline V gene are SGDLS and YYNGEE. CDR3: CASSAHTGSEQYF. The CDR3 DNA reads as TGTGCCAGCAGCGCTCACACAGGATCCGAGCAGTACTTC.

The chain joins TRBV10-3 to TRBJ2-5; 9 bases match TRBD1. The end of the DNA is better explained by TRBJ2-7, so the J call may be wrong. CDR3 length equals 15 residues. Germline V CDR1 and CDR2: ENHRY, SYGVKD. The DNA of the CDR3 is TGTGCCATCAATCCCGGGACAGGGCGCTCCTACGAGCAGTACTTC. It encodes CAINPGTGRSYEQYF.

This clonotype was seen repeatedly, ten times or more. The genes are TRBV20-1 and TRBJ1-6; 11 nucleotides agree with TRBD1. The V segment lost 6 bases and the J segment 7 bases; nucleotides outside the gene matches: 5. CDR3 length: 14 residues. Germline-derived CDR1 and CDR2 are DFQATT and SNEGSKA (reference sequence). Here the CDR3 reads CSAVRDRGNSPLHF. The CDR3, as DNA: TGCAGTGCCGTCCGGGACAGGGGGAATTCACCCCTCCACTTT.

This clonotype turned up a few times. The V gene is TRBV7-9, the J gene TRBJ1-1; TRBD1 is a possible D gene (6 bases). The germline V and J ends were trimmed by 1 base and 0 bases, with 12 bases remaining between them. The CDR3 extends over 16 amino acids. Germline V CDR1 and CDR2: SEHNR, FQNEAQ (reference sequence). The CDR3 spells CASSLVGGSLNTEAFF. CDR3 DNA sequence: TGTGCCAGCAGCTTAGTAGGGGGGTCCCTGAACACTGAAGCTTTCTTT.

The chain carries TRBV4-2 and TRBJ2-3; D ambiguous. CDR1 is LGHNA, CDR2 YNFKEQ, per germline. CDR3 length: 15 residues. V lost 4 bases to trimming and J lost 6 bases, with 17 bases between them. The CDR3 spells CASSPGSIAPDTQYF. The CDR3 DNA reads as TGTGCCAGCAGCCCAGGATCGATTGCCCCGGATACGCAGTATTTT.